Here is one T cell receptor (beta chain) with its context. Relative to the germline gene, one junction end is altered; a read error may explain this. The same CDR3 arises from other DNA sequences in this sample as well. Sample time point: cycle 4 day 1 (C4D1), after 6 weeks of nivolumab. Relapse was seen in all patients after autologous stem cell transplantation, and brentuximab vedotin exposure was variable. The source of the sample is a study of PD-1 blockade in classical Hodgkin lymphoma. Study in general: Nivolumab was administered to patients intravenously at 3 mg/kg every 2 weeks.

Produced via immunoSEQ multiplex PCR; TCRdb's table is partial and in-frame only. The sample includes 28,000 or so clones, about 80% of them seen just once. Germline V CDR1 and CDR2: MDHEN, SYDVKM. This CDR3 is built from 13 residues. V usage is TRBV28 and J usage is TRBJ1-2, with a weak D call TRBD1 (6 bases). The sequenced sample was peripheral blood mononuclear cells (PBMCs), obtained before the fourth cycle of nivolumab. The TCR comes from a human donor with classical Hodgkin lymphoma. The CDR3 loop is CASRPQGGSGYTF. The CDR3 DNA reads TGTGCTAGCAGGCCACAGGGTGGGAGTGGCTACACCTTC.